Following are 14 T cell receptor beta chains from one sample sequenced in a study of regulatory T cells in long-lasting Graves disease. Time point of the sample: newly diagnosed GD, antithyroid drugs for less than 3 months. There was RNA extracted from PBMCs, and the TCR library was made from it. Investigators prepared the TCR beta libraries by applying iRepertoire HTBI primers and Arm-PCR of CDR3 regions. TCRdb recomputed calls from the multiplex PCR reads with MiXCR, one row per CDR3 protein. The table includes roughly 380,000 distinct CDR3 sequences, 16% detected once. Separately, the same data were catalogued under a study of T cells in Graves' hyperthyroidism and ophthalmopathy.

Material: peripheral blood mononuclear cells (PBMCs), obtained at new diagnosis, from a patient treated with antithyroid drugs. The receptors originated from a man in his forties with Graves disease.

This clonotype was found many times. The CDR3 region has the DNA TGTGCCAGCAGTTTGGGATTAAGGGGGGGCCGAAATCAGCCCCAGCATTTT. Translating gives CASSLGLRGGRNQPQHF. The V and J genes are TRBV12-3 or TRBV12-4 and TRBJ1-5, with D tentatively TRBD1 (6 bases). This CDR3 comprises 17 residues. Trimming cost V 3 bases and J 4 bases, with 19 bases left between them.

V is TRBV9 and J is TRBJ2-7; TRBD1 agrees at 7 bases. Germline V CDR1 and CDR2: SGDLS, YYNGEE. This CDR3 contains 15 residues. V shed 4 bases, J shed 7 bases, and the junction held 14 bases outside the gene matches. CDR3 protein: CASSPRTDRVQEQYF. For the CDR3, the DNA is TGTGCCAGCAGCCCACGGACCGACAGGGTACAGGAGCAGTACTTC.

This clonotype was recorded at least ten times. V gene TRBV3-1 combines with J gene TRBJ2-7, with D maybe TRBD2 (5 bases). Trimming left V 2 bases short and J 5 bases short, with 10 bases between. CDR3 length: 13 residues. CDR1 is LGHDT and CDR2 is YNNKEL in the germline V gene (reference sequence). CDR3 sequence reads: CASSQRPGNEQYF. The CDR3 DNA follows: TGTGCCAGCAGCCAAAGGCCGGGGAACGAGCAGTACTTC.

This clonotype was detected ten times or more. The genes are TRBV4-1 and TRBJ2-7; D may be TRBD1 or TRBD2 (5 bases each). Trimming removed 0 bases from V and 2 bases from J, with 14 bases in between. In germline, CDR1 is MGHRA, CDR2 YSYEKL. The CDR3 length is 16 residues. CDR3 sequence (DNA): TGCGCCAGCAGCCAAGAGGTCGGGACCGCCACCTACGAGCAGTACTTC. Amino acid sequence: CASSQEVGTATYEQYF.

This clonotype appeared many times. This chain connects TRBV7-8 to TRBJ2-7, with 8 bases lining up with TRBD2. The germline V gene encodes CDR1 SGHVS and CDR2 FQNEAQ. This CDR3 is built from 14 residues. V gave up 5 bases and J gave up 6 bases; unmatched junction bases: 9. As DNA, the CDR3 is TGTGCCAGCAGCCCGACGGCGGGGGGCCCCGAGCAGTACTTC. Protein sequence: CASSPTAGGPEQYF.

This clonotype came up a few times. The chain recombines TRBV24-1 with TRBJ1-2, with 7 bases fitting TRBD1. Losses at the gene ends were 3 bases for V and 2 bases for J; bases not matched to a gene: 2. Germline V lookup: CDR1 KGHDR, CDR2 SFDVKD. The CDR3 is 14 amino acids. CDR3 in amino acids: CATSDTGQNYGYTF. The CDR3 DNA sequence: TGTGCCACCAGTGATACGGGACAGAACTATGGCTACACCTTC.

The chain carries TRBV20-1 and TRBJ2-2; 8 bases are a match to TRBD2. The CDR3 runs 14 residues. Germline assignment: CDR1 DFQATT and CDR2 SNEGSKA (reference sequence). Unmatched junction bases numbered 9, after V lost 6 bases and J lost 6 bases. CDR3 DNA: TGCAGTGCCAGGCGAGCGGGGGCCTCCGGGGAGCTGTTTTTT. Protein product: CSARRAGASGELFF.

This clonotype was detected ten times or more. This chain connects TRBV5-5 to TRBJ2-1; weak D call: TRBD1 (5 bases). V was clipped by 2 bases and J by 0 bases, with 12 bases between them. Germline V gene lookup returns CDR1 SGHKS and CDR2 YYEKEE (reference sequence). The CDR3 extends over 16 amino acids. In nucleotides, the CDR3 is TGTGCCAGCAGCTTCCTCAGGACACCCTCCTACAATGAGCAGTTCTTC. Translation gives CASSFLRTPSYNEQFF.

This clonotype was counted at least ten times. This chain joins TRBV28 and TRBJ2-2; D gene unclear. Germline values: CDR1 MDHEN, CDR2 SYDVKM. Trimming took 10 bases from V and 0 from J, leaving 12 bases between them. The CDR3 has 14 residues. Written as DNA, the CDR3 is TGTGCCACCCTGGTACAACCGAACACCGGGGAGCTGTTTTTT. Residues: CATLVQPNTGELFF.

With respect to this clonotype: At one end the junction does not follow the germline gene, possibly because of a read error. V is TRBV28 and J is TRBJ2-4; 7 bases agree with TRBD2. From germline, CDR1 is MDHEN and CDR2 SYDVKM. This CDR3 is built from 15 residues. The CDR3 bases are TGTGCCACTCAAGGCGGGGGTCTAGCCAAAAACGTTCAGTACTTC. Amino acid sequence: CATQGGGLAKNVQYF.

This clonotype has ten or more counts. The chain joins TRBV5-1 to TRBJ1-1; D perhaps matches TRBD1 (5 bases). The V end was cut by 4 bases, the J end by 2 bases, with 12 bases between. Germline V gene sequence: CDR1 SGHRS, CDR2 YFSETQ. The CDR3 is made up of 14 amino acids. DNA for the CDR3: TGCGCCAGCAGCGATTTCGGGACTAACACTGAAGCTTTCTTT. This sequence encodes CASSDFGTNTEAFF. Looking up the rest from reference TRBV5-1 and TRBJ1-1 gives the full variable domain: KAGVTQTPRYLIKTRGQQVTLSCSPISGHRSVSWYQQTPGQGLQFLFEYFSETQRNKGNFPGRFSGRQFSNSRSEMNVSTLELGDSALYLCASSDFGTNTEAFFGQGTRLTVV.

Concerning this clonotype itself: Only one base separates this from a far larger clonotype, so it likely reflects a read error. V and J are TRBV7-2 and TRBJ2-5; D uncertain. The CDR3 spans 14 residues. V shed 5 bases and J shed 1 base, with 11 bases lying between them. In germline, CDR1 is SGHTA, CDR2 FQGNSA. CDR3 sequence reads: CASSLHNGQETQYF. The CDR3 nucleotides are TGTGCCAGCAGCCTTCATAACGGCCAAGAGACCCAGTACTTC.

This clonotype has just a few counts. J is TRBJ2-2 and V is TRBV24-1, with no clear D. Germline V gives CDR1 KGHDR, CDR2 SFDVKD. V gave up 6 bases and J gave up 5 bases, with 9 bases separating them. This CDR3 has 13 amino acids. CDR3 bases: TGTGCCACCAGTAGTGTTTCTACCGGGGAGCTGTTTTTT. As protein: CATSSVSTGELFF.

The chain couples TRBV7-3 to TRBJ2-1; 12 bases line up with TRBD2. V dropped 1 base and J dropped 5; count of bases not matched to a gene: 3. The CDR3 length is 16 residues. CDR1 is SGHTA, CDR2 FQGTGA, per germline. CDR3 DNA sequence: TGTGCCAGCAGCTTAATGCTAGCGGGGGGGCACAATGAGCAGTTCTTC. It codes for CASSLMLAGGHNEQFF.